Following are 9 T cell receptor beta chains from one sample sequenced in a study of shared clonotypes between healthy human individuals. The repertoire was sequenced with immunoSEQ multiplex PCR; TCRdb's copy has only in-frame clones and lacks some. Of some 490,000 clones in the sample, around four fifths were seen once. The source material was PBMCs. Receptor source: a woman aged 40 to 55 in good health. Some clones in this sample may be carry-over from other donors' samples.

The chain employs TRBV28 and TRBJ1-5, with D maybe TRBD1 (6 bases). Trimming shortened V by 7 bases and J by 4 bases, and 11 bases separated the two germline ends. Germline V gene lookup returns CDR1 MDHEN and CDR2 SYDVKM. This CDR3 contains 13 residues. The CDR3 region has the DNA TGTGCCAGCACCCGAAGGGGGAATCAGCCCCAGCATTTT. The encoded protein is CASTRRGNQPQHF. Combining the CDR3 with reference TRBV28 and TRBJ1-5 gives the whole variable domain DVKVTQSSRYLVKRTGEKVFLECVQDMDHENMFWYRQDPGLGLRLIYFSYDVKMKEKGDIPEGYSVSREKKERFSLILESASTNQTSMYLCASTRRGNQPQHFGDGTRLSIL.

This chain links TRBV6-1 with TRBJ1-1, with 7 bases matching TRBD1. The CDR3 loop spans 14 amino acids. Unmatched junction bases numbered 10, after V lost 4 bases and J lost 8 bases. Per germline, CDR1 MNHNS and CDR2 SASEGT. As DNA, the CDR3 is TGTGCCAGCAGTGCCCTGATGACAGGGACCGAAGCTTTCTTT. This translates into CASSALMTGTEAFF.

The chain employs TRBV18 and TRBJ1-2, with D perhaps matching TRBD1 (6 bases). Trimming removed 4 bases at V and 0 bases at J, with 9 bases between. The germline CDR1 and CDR2 sequences are KGHSH and LQKENI. The CDR3 covers 14 residues. CDR3 region: CASSRQATNYGYTF. The CDR3 nucleotides are TGTGCCAGCTCACGACAGGCTACTAACTATGGCTACACCTTC.

This clone was seen only once. The rearrangement links TRBV11-2 to TRBJ2-1; a possible D gene is TRBD2 (5 bases). V was trimmed by 1 base and J by 10 bases, leaving 11 bases between them. Germline V gene data show CDR1 as SGHAT and CDR2 as FQNNGV. This CDR3 has 13 residues. Here the CDR3 reads CASSLGRHGEQFF. The CDR3 DNA reads TGTGCCAGCAGCTTAGGGAGGCACGGCGAGCAGTTCTTC.

The V call is TRBV30, the J call TRBJ2-1; 8 bases match TRBD1. The trim removed 0 bases at V and 7 bases at J, leaving 8 bases unmatched. The germline CDR1 and CDR2 sequences are GTSNPN and SVGIG (reference sequence). This CDR3 is 15 amino acids long. CDR3 loop: CAWSVRRTGINEQFF. CDR3 DNA: TGTGCCTGGAGTGTTCGTCGGACAGGGATAAATGAGCAGTTCTTC.

This rearrangement joins TRBV15 to TRBJ1-3; D is ambiguous. Germline CDR1 is LNHNV and CDR2 is YYDKDF (reference sequence). V lost 3 bases to trimming and J lost 1 base, with 16 bases between them. The CDR3 extends over 17 amino acids. CDR3 sequence: CATSSTGLGESGNTIYF. The CDR3 DNA sequence: TGTGCCACCAGCAGTACCGGGCTCGGAGAGTCTGGAAACACCATATATTTT.

This rearrangement joins TRBV30 to TRBJ1-1; the D is unclear. The germline gives CDR1 GTSNPN, CDR2 SVGIG (reference sequence). CDR3 size: 16 residues. V was cut by 4 bases and J by 0 bases, with 18 bases left in between. CDR3: CAWKGRSLFMNTEAFF. The CDR3, as DNA: TGTGCCTGGAAAGGGCGATCCCTTTTCATGAACACTGAAGCTTTCTTT.

The chain has TRBV18 and TRBJ2-7; 13 bases map to TRBD2. The CDR3 consists of 17 residues. After removal of 5 bases from V and 3 bases from J, the junction contained 10 bases not matched to a gene. The germline V gene has CDR1 KGHSH and CDR2 LQKENI. Written as DNA, the CDR3 is TGTGCCAGCTCATCAACCGGGACTAGCGGGATACGCTACGAGCAGTACTTC. Translating gives CASSSTGTSGIRYEQYF. The variable domain in full, completed from reference TRBV18 and TRBJ2-7, reads NAGVMQNPRHLVRRRGQEARLRCSPMKGHSHVYWYRQLPEEGLKFMVYLQKENIIDESGMPKERFSAEFPKEGPSILRIQQVVRGDSAAYFCASSSTGTSGIRYEQYFGPGTRLTVT.

CDR3 bases: TGTGCCAGCAGCTCCCTAGCGGGTCAGCAAGAGACCCAGTACTTC. It codes for CASSSLAGQQETQYF. This chain joins TRBV7-6 and TRBJ2-5; 8 bases are shared with TRBD2. Germline CDR1 is SGHVS and CDR2 is FNYEAQ. This CDR3 is built from 15 residues. Trimming removed 4 bases from V and 2 bases from J; junction bases left unmatched: 6.